This T cell receptor beta chain was recovered during a study of T cell responses to AZD1222 COVID-19 vaccine. Study results and limitations: Donors were chiefly white British, with a greater number of females, and clonal diversity was perhaps underestimated. Spike-specific TCR breadth and depth were elevated following two AZD1222 doses. Unmutated regions of variants are reportedly targeted by nearly half of spike-specific TCRs. All repertoire sampling was performed exclusively after the peak T cell response.

The CDR3 has 14 amino acids. V lost 1 base and J 1 base, leaving 8 bases between the germline ends. The germline CDR1 and CDR2 sequences are SGHRS and YFSETQ. A remark on this clone: What it binds is unknown.

Measured with immunoSEQ multiplex PCR; TCRdb has only the in-frame clones, and not every one. The table records about 170,000 clones, around 88% of them present only once. This sample comprised peripheral blood, obtained 28 days after the second AZD1222 dose. This TCR came from an adult who received the AZD1222 COVID-19 vaccine. This chain joins TRBV5-1 and TRBJ1-2; D is unclear. CDR3 in DNA: TGCGCCAGCAGCTTGTCGGGCAGTAACTATGGCTACACCTTC. It codes for CASSLSGSNYGYTF.